The entry below describes one TCR beta chain. The target antigen is unknown. Time point noted: patch test 2, 6 weeks after DPC sensitization. This sample's treatment: therapeutic diphenylcyclopropenone sensitization with weekly scalp DPC. V was cut by 5 bases and J by 4 bases, with 21 bases left in between. The germline CDR1 and CDR2 sequences are KGHSH and LQKENI. This CDR3 is built from 17 residues. TCRdb called the RACE reads again in MiXCR, with one record for every CDR3 protein. The sample contains tens of thousands of distinct CDR3 sequences, less than 8% of which appear only once. The data derive from a study of human T cells and chemical hapten exposure. Across the study: Across samples, TCR yields varied, mostly owing to small differences in pooled library volumes. Study findings and constraints: Sensitizing with DPC caused no change in TCRs above 1 in 1000 frequency.

The sequence was obtained from a woman aged 25 to 45 with alopecia areata. Some clones in this sample may be carry-over from other donors' samples. The gene calls are TRBV18 and TRBJ1-5, with no clear D. This specimen was whole blood, taken in connection with sensitization to the hapten diphenylcyclopropenone (DPC). CDR3 amino acids: CASSRAGGGWGNQPQHF. CDR3 in DNA: TGTGCCAGCTCAAGAGCTGGTGGTGGATGGGGAAATCAGCCCCAGCATTTT. Together with reference TRBV18 and TRBJ1-5, the CDR3 gives the full variable domain: NAGVMQNPRHLVRRRGQEARLRCSPMKGHSHVYWYRQLPEEGLKFMVYLQKENIIDESGMPKERFSAEFPKEGPSILRIQQVVRGDSAAYFCASSRAGGGWGNQPQHFGDGTRLSIL.